Listed below are T cell receptor beta chains from one sample, sequenced in a study of OX40 agonist ivuxolimab in advanced cancers. Generated by immunoSEQ multiplex PCR, the TCRdb table keeps only in-frame clones and is missing some. This sample has about 130,000 clones, with just under 95% found just once. This specimen consisted of CD4+ or CD8+ T cells sorted from blood, obtained in a trial of the OX40 agonist ivuxolimab. All receptors come from an adult with an advanced solid tumor such as melanoma, head and neck, liver or kidney cancer. CDR3s include the opening cysteine and the closing phenylalanine or tryptophan. A D gene is named only where the DNA matches it firmly. Rows give clone size only sometimes, using once, few, many, or a class for an expanded clone.

>-|-|TRBJ1-2|TRBV7-9|13
CASSLWSNYGYTF
TGTGCCAGCAGCTTGTGGTCTAACTATGGCTACACCTTC
>-|-|TRBJ1-2|TRBV28|15
CASSPIGGNRDGYTF
TGTGCCAGCAGTCCCATAGGGGGGAACAGGGATGGCTACACCTTC
>-|TRBD2|TRBJ2-1|TRBV7-2|15
CASSRTSGDINEQFF
TGTGCCAGCAGCCGGACTAGCGGGGACATAAATGAGCAGTTCTTC
>-|TRBD1|TRBJ2-2|TRBV15|15
CATSSRTGVAGELFF
TGTGCCACCAGCAGCCGAACAGGGGTGGCCGGGGAGCTGTTTTTT
>-|-|TRBJ2-6|TRBV27|19
CASSEPNRGGIPGANVLTF
TGTGCCAGCAGTGAACCTAACAGGGGGGGCATCCCTGGGGCCAACGTCCTGACTTTC
>-|TRBD1|TRBJ2-2|TRBV5-1|15
CASSQGQGLTGELFF
TGCGCCAGCAGCCAGGGACAGGGGCTCACCGGGGAGCTGTTTTTT
>-|TRBD1|TRBJ1-2|TRBV27|14
CASSFRQGLGGYTF
TGTGCCAGCAGTTTTCGACAGGGTCTGGGTGGCTACACCTTC
>once|-|TRBJ1-4|TRBV6-5|15
CASSYRTSHGEKLFF
TGTGCCAGCAGTTATAGGACCTCGCATGGTGAAAAACTGTTTTTT
>-|-|TRBJ1-1|TRBV7-3|15
CASSLLAGGPTEAFF
TGTGCCAGCAGCTTACTCGCGGGAGGACCTACTGAAGCTTTCTTT
>-|-|TRBJ1-1|TRBV19|13
CASRNLMNTEAFF
TGTGCCAGTAGGAATCTTATGAACACTGAAGCTTTCTTT
>-|-|TRBJ2-3|TRBV5-5|16
CASSFPGSLGTDTQYF
TGTGCCAGCAGCTTCCCCGGTAGTTTGGGCACAGATACGCAGTATTTT
>-|TRBD1|TRBJ1-2|TRBV6-6|14
CASSPGTAVYGYTF
TGTGCCAGCAGTCCCGGGACAGCCGTCTATGGCTACACCTTC
>-|-|TRBJ2-3|TRBV7-3|15
CASSFQDSSTDTQYF
TGTGCCAGCAGCTTTCAAGATTCTAGCACAGATACGCAGTATTTT
>-|-|TRBJ2-7|TRBV10-2|12
CASSEATNEQYF
TGCGCCAGCAGTGAGGCGACCAACGAGCAGTACTTC
>-|TRBD2|TRBJ2-4|TRBV28|17
CASSFSLAGVRAGIQYF
TGTGCCAGCAGTTTCAGCCTAGCGGGAGTCAGGGCCGGCATTCAGTACTTC
>-|TRBD1|TRBJ1-2|TRBV9|12
CASSIGQDGYTF
TGTGCCAGCAGCATTGGACAGGATGGCTACACCTTC
>once|-|TRBJ2-7|TRBV11-2|16
CASSPRSVGSSYEQYF
TGTGCCAGCAGCCCCCGATCGGTGGGTAGCTCCTACGAGCAGTACTTC
>-|TRBD1|TRBJ1-2|TRBV19|14
CASSIRDRGRGYTF
TGTGCCAGTAGTATTCGAGACAGGGGTCGTGGCTACACCTTC
>-|TRBD2|TRBJ2-1|TRBV10-3|14
CAAGGLAGANEQFF
TGTGCCGCCGGCGGACTAGCGGGAGCCAATGAGCAGTTCTTC
>-|-|TRBJ1-3|TRBV28|13
CAGAGISGNTIYF
TGTGCCGGAGCCGGGATCTCTGGAAACACCATATATTTT
>-|TRBD1|TRBJ2-1|TRBV11-3|12
CASSSTGGQQFF
TGTGCCAGCAGCTCGACAGGGGGCCAGCAGTTCTTC
>-|-|TRBJ2-7|TRBV6-5|15
CASSYSLNGAYEQYF
TGTGCCAGCAGTTACTCCTTGAACGGGGCCTACGAGCAGTACTTC
>few|TRBD1|TRBJ2-3|TRBV7-2|15
CASIRDSTSGDTQYF
TGTGCCAGCATCCGGGACAGCACCTCAGGGGATACGCAGTATTTT
>once|-|TRBJ1-1|TRBV29-1|11
CSVGDQLEAFF
TGCAGCGTTGGGGATCAGCTAGAAGCTTTCTTT
>-|-|TRBJ2-5|TRBV19|13
CASSVQGGETQYF
TGTGCCAGTAGTGTACAGGGTGGAGAGACCCAGTACTTC
>-|TRBD2|TRBJ2-7|TRBV4-1|21
CASSHPNSPTSGRYELYEQYF
TGCGCCAGCAGCCACCCTAATTCGCCGACTAGCGGGAGGTACGAGCTCTACGAGCAGTACTTC